This T cell receptor beta chain was recorded in a study of cytomegalovirus exposure and HLA in healthy donors. Using immunoSEQ multiplex PCR, the repertoire was profiled, and TCRdb retains in-frame clones only, with some absent. The repertoire holds under 50,000 clones, with 94% as singletons. V was pared by 5 bases and J by 7 bases, with 10 bases of the junction left unmatched. CDR3 length: 16 residues. Germline values: CDR1 SGHTA, CDR2 FQGNSA. The J gene is TRBJ2-1, the V gene TRBV7-2; the match to TRBD2 covers 11 bases. This clonotype was sampled from a woman aged 18-29 years in good health and CMV-seropositive. Sequenced material: PBMCs. CDR3 sequence reads: CASSLRTSGYGNEQFF. CDR3 nucleotides: TGTGCCAGCAGCCTAAGGACTAGCGGGTATGGGAATGAGCAGTTCTTC.